This entry lists 30 T cell receptor beta chains sequenced from one sample in a study of human thymus T cells. Generated by immunoSEQ multiplex PCR, the TCRdb table keeps only in-frame clones and is missing some. The sample lists 40,000 to 45,000 clones; about 93% were seen once. Material: blood. These receptors originate from a boy under two years old with a congenital heart defect but otherwise immunologically healthy.

The CDR3 DNA is TGTGCCAGCAGCCGGACAGGGCGAAATGAAAAACTGTTTTTT. Translation gives CASSRTGRNEKLFF. V usage is TRBV11-2 and J usage is TRBJ1-4, with 8 bases fitting TRBD1. The trim removed 5 bases at V and 5 bases at J, leaving 4 bases unmatched. The germline gives CDR1 SGHAT, CDR2 FQNNGV. The CDR3 spans 14 residues.

Written as DNA, the CDR3 is TGTGCCAGCTCCCTCGGACTAGCGGGGTCCCAAGAGACCCAGTACTTC. Its protein is CASSLGLAGSQETQYF. This chain connects TRBV18 to TRBJ2-5; 12 positions match TRBD2. J was trimmed by 1 base and V by 6 bases; bases with no gene match: 6. This CDR3 contains 16 residues. Looked up from germline, CDR1 is KGHSH and CDR2 is LQKENI.

This clone has just one count. This chain links TRBV7-2 with TRBJ2-5; possibly TRBD1 for D (6 bases). V lost 0 bases to trimming and J lost 8 bases, with 10 bases between them. CDR3 length: 13 residues. Germline lookup yields CDR1 SGHTA and CDR2 FQGNSA. The CDR3 nucleotides are TGTGCCAGCAGCTTAGCGGGGGCCCGAACCCAGTACTTC. It yields the protein CASSLAGARTQYF.

This clone was observed a few times. The chain combines TRBV4-2 with TRBJ1-1, with a possible D match to TRBD1 (6 bases). Germline V gives CDR1 LGHNA, CDR2 YNFKEQ. CDR3 length: 15 residues. V lost 6 bases and J 3 bases, leaving 17 bases between the germline ends. Here the CDR3 DNA reads TGTGCCAGCAGATTAACAGGGCGGGGAGACACTGAAGCTTTCTTT. Translated, it gives CASRLTGRGDTEAFF.

This chain joins TRBV29-1 and TRBJ2-7, with D perhaps TRBD1 or TRBD2 (5 bases each). The germline gives CDR1 SQVTM, CDR2 ANQGSEA. The CDR3 contains 13 residues. Between the trimmed V and J ends, which lost 0 bases and 3 bases, there was a span of 9 bases. The CDR3 coding sequence is TGCAGCGTTGAAGAGTTGAGGGGCTACGAGCAGTACTTC. It encodes CSVEELRGYEQYF.

The J gene is TRBJ1-5, the V gene TRBV11-2; D remains ambiguous. Per germline, CDR1 SGHAT and CDR2 FQNNGV. The CDR3 length is 15 residues. The germline V and J ends were trimmed by 1 base and 0 bases, with 7 bases remaining between them. The CDR3 loop reads CASSLGGFSNQPQHF. Here the CDR3 DNA reads TGTGCCAGCAGCTTAGGAGGTTTTAGCAATCAGCCCCAGCATTTT. Using reference TRBV11-2 and TRBJ1-5 for the parts outside the CDR3, the full variable domain is EAGVAQSPRYKIIEKRQSVAFWCNPISGHATLYWYQQILGQGPKLLIQFQNNGVVDDSQLPKDRFSAERLKGVDSTLKIQPAKLEDSAVYLCASSLGGFSNQPQHFGDGTRLSIL.

The sample holds one count of this clone. This chain joins TRBV12-2 and TRBJ2-2; TRBD2, the D gene given by the table, was not confirmed from the DNA. TRBV12-2 counts as a pseudogene. This CDR3 region has 16 residues. DNA of the CDR3: TGTGCAAGTCGCTTAAGAAGCGGACCGAACACCGGGGAGCTGTTTTTT. Encoded protein: CASRLRSGPNTGELFF.

The chain is built from TRBV5-1 and TRBJ1-4; no firm D call. Germline V gives CDR1 SGHRS, CDR2 YFSETQ. This CDR3 contains 17 residues. Trimming left V 0 bases short and J 3 bases short, with 15 bases between. DNA of the CDR3: TGCGCCAGCAGCTTGGCGGAGGGAGGCCCCCCTAATGAAAAACTGTTTTTT. It specifies CASSLAEGGPPNEKLFF.

The chain combines TRBV27 with TRBJ1-1; possibly TRBD1 for D (5 bases). The CDR3 contains 15 residues. V was shortened by 5 bases and J by 3 bases, with 16 bases between the two germline ends. Per the germline V gene, CDR1 is MNHEY and CDR2 is SMNVEV (reference sequence). CDR3 nucleotide sequence: TGTGCCAGCAGTCCGCCCGGGGGATGGTACACTGAAGCTTTCTTT. Translated, it gives CASSPPGGWYTEAFF.

The chain uses TRBV11-3 and TRBJ2-7, with D tentatively TRBD1 or TRBD2 (6 bases each). The CDR3 loop spans 15 amino acids. Germline assignment: CDR1 SGHNT and CDR2 YENEEA. V was trimmed by 3 bases and J by 1 base, leaving 13 bases between them. CDR3 nucleotide sequence: TGTGCCAGCAGCTTCAGGGGAGGCCCTTCCTACGAGCAGTACTTC. It codes for CASSFRGGPSYEQYF.

In nucleotides, the CDR3 is TGTGCCAGTAGTATATCCAAGGCCCAGCCCCAGCATTTT. Its translation: CASSISKAQPQHF. The chain employs TRBV19 and TRBJ1-5; D is ambiguous. V was pared by 2 bases and J by 7 bases, with 9 bases between. The CDR3 is 13 residues long. The germline V gene has CDR1 LNHDA and CDR2 SQIVND (reference sequence).

The DNA of the CDR3 is TGTGCCAGCAGTCCAAGGGGGGGGAATCAGCCCCAGCATTTT. Its translation is CASSPRGGNQPQHF. The chain is built from TRBV6-5 and TRBJ1-5; D is perhaps TRBD1 (6 bases). The CDR3 is 14 amino acids. Trimming cost V 5 bases and J 4 bases, with 12 bases left between them. Germline loops: CDR1 MNHEY, CDR2 SVGAGI.

This chain links TRBV7-9 with TRBJ1-3; 7 bases line up with TRBD1. Germline assignment: CDR1 SEHNR and CDR2 FQNEAQ (reference sequence). Trimming at V came to 5 bases and at J to 3 bases, leaving 7 bases not matched to a gene. The CDR3 sequence is 15 residues long. CDR3 nucleotides: TGTGCCAGCAGCCTAAACGACAGGGTTGGAAACACCATATATTTT. It translates to CASSLNDRVGNTIYF.

The rearrangement joins TRBV27 to TRBJ2-7, with D maybe TRBD2 (6 bases). Looked up from germline, CDR1 is MNHEY and CDR2 is SMNVEV (reference sequence). Trimming pared 8 bases from V and 3 bases from J, leaving 20 bases between. This CDR3 spans 15 amino acids. The CDR3 DNA is TGTGCCAGCCGTCAGGAGGGGCAGGTCTACTACGAGCAGTACTTC. Encoded protein: CASRQEGQVYYEQYF.

The chain employs TRBV4-1 and TRBJ2-5; TRBD1 might be the D (6 bases). The CDR3 consists of 15 residues. Trimming removed 0 bases at V and 5 bases at J, with 13 bases between. Germline V lookup: CDR1 MGHRA, CDR2 YSYEKL. Here the CDR3 DNA reads TGCGCCAGCAGCCAAGATCCGGGCACAGGGGAGACCCAGTACTTC. Amino acids: CASSQDPGTGETQYF.

The gene calls are TRBV5-1 and TRBJ2-7; D unresolved. The V and J ends lost 0 bases and 6 bases respectively, with 13 bases between them. The CDR3 consists of 14 residues. The germline V gene has CDR1 SGHRS and CDR2 YFSETQ. The CDR3 nucleotides are TGCGCCAGCAGCTTGGGACAAGGTGGGGTCGAGCAGTACTTC. It translates to CASSLGQGGVEQYF.

The chain joins TRBV11-1 to TRBJ2-3, with D maybe TRBD2 (6 bases). The CDR3 spans 19 residues. Germline CDR1 reads SGHAT; CDR2 reads FQDESV (reference sequence). V shed 5 bases and J shed 2 bases, with 26 bases lying between them. Here the CDR3 DNA reads TGTGCCAGCAGCACTAGCCGGGGTAGGGGCGCCCAGCACACAGATACGCAGTATTTT. It specifies CASSTSRGRGAQHTDTQYF.

This chain uses TRBV28 with TRBJ2-7, with 7 bases aligning to TRBD1. V lost 7 bases and J lost 4; bases outside the gene matches: 10. The CDR3 loop spans 14 amino acids. Germline V lookup: CDR1 MDHEN, CDR2 SYDVKM. CDR3 sequence: CASTQDRALYEQYF. CDR3 sequence (DNA): TGTGCCAGCACCCAAGACAGGGCGCTTTACGAGCAGTACTTC. The whole variable domain, remainder taken from reference TRBV28 and TRBJ2-7, is DVKVTQSSRYLVKRTGEKVFLECVQDMDHENMFWYRQDPGLGLRLIYFSYDVKMKEKGDIPEGYSVSREKKERFSLILESASTNQTSMYLCASTQDRALYEQYFGPGTRLTVT.

V and J are TRBV29-1 and TRBJ1-1; D remains ambiguous. Germline-derived CDR1 and CDR2 are SQVTM and ANQGSEA. This CDR3 is 12 amino acids long. The V end was cut by 0 bases, the J end by 4 bases, with 6 bases between. CDR3 amino acids: CSVEDQGTEAFF. The CDR3, as DNA: TGCAGCGTTGAAGATCAAGGCACTGAAGCTTTCTTT.

The chain joins TRBV6-5 to TRBJ2-7; a weak D match, TRBD2 (5 bases). V lost 6 bases, J lost 3 bases, and 15 bases lay in between. This CDR3 comprises 14 residues. Germline V CDR1 and CDR2: MNHEY, SVGAGI. The CDR3 spells CASRREATRYEQYF. Written as DNA, the CDR3 is TGTGCCAGCAGGAGGGAAGCGACCCGCTACGAGCAGTACTTC.

The CDR3, as DNA: TGCGCCAGCAGCCACGAGTCAGGGAGGGGAGGCTACACCTTC. Translating gives CASSHESGRGGYTF. V and J are TRBV4-3 and TRBJ1-2; possibly TRBD1 for D (5 bases). The CDR3 extends over 14 amino acids. Trimming removed 3 bases from V and 8 bases from J, with 16 bases in between. Germline CDR1 is LGHNA and CDR2 is YSLEER.

The chain recombines TRBV30 with TRBJ2-1, with D tentatively TRBD2 (5 bases). CDR1 is GTSNPN, CDR2 SVGIG, per germline (reference sequence). This CDR3 has 14 residues. Deletions cut 2 bases from V and 5 bases from J, with 13 bases between. CDR3: CAWSSGLANNEQFF. The CDR3 DNA is TGTGCCTGGAGTAGTGGACTGGCGAACAATGAGCAGTTCTTC.

The chain combines TRBV6-6 with TRBJ2-1; D is unresolved. The germline V and J ends were trimmed by 2 bases and 6 bases, with 5 bases remaining between them. The CDR3 is 12 residues long. Germline V gene data show CDR1 as MNHNY and CDR2 as SVGAGI (reference sequence). CDR3 sequence (DNA): TGTGCCAGCAGTTACGATCGCAATGAGCAGTTCTTC. It specifies CASSYDRNEQFF.

V and J are TRBV13 and TRBJ2-3; 11 bases are a match to TRBD2. There are 20 residues in the CDR3. After removal of 5 bases from V and 4 bases from J, the junction contained 20 bases not matched to a gene. Per germline, CDR1 PRHDT and CDR2 FYEKMQ (reference sequence). CDR3 DNA sequence: TGTGCCAGCAGCGCGGTTGTAGCGGGGGGGCGGCACGCTGGGCCAGATACGCAGTATTTT. This translates into CASSAVVAGGRHAGPDTQYF.

A word on this clone: Other DNA sequences in the sample encode the same CDR3. The V and J genes are TRBV4-2 and TRBJ2-7, with TRBD1 as a possible D gene (5 bases). The V gene's germline CDR1 is LGHNA and CDR2 YNFKEQ. Trimming stripped 4 bases from V and 0 bases from J, with 7 bases between. The CDR3 spans 13 residues. This chain's CDR3 is CASSRDSSYEQYF. The CDR3 DNA follows: TGTGCCAGCAGCCGAGACAGCTCCTACGAGCAGTACTTC.

V gene TRBV19 combines with J gene TRBJ2-1; a possible D gene is TRBD2 (7 bases). The CDR3 is 15 residues long. Germline loops: CDR1 LNHDA, CDR2 SQIVND (reference sequence). The ends were cut back, 7 bases at V and 6 bases at J, with 19 bases in the middle. DNA of the CDR3: TGTGCCAGTAACCAACCGCGGGGGCCACGCAATGAGCAGTTCTTC. Translation gives CASNQPRGPRNEQFF.

J is TRBJ1-1 and V is TRBV6-5, with D tentatively TRBD1 (6 bases). This CDR3 region has 13 residues. The V gene lost 8 bases and the J gene lost 4 bases, with 14 bases spanning the gap. The V gene's germline CDR1 is MNHEY and CDR2 SVGAGI. The DNA of the CDR3 is TGTGCCAGCGGACTACAGGGAACCACTGAAGCTTTCTTT. It is translated as CASGLQGTTEAFF.

The chain combines TRBV20-1 with TRBJ2-7; TRBD2 might be the D (5 bases). Germline CDR1 DFQATT, CDR2 SNEGSKA (reference sequence). The germline V and J ends were trimmed by 3 bases and 3 bases, with 6 bases remaining between them. The CDR3 contains 11 residues. The DNA of the CDR3 is TGCAGTGCTAGCGGGGTCTACGAGCAGTACTTC. Translating it yields CSASGVYEQYF.

The V and J genes are TRBV13 and TRBJ1-1, with 8 bases lining up with TRBD1. This CDR3 has 12 amino acids. The germline gives CDR1 PRHDT, CDR2 FYEKMQ (reference sequence). Unmatched junction bases numbered 6, after V lost 5 bases and J lost 10 bases. CDR3 sequence reads: CASSPRQGLAFF. CDR3 sequence (DNA): TGTGCCAGCAGCCCACGACAGGGGTTAGCTTTCTTT.

The chain is built from TRBV5-1 and TRBJ1-6; TRBD1 is a possible D gene (6 bases). Trimming removed 0 bases from V and 6 bases from J, with 7 bases in between. This CDR3 comprises 14 residues. The germline CDR1 and CDR2 sequences are SGHRS and YFSETQ. Here the CDR3 reads CASSLGGGNSPLHF. The CDR3 coding sequence is TGCGCCAGCAGCTTGGGAGGGGGTAATTCACCCCTCCACTTT. Full variable domain (outside the CDR3, taken from reference TRBV5-1 and TRBJ1-6): KAGVTQTPRYLIKTRGQQVTLSCSPISGHRSVSWYQQTPGQGLQFLFEYFSETQRNKGNFPGRFSGRQFSNSRSEMNVSTLELGDSALYLCASSLGGGNSPLHFGNGTRLTVT.